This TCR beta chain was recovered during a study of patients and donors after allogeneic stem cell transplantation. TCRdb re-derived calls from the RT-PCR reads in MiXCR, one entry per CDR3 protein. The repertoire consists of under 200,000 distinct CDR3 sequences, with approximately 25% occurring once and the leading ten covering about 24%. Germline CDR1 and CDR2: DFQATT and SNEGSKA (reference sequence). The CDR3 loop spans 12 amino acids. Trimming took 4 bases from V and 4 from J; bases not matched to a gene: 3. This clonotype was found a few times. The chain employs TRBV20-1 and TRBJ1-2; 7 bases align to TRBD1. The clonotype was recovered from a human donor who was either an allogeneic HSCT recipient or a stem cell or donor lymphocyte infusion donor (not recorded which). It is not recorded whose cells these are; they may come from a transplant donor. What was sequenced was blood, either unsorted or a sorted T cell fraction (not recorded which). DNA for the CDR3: TGCAGTGCTACGGGACAGACCTATGGCTACACCTTC. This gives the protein CSATGQTYGYTF.